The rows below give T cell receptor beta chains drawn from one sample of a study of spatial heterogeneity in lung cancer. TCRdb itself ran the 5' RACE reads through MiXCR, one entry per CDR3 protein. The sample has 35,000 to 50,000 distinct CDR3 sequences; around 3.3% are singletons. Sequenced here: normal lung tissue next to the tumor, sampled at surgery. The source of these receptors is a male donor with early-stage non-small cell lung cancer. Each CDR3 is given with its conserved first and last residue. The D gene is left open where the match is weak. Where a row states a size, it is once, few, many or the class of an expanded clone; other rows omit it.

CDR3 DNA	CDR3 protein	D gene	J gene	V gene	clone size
TGTGCCAGCAGTTCTCCGGGGGCTGAAGCTTTCTTT	CASSSPGAEAFF	.	TRBJ1-1	TRBV28	few
TGCGCCAGCAGCCAAGGAGGGGACTCGTCCTACAATGAGCAGTTCTTC	CASSQGGDSSYNEQFF	.	TRBJ2-1	TRBV4-1	many
TGTGCCAGCTCACCGAAGACCGGGGGACTGCGGGATACCCAGTACTTC	CASSPKTGGLRDTQYF	.	TRBJ2-5	TRBV18	medium-sized
TGTGCCAGCAGTGGACAAGGGACTTCCACCGGGGAGCTGTTTTTT	CASSGQGTSTGELFF	.	TRBJ2-2	TRBV2	many
TGTGCCACCGTGGGAAGCCCGGGACAGGGGGTTGTAAATGAGCAGTTCTTC	CATVGSPGQGVVNEQFF	TRBD1	TRBJ2-1	TRBV24-1	.
TGTGCCATCAGCCCATCGGGGGGGGAGCTGTTTTTT	CAISPSGGELFF	.	TRBJ2-2	TRBV10-3	many
TGTGCCAGTAGTATAGGAGTGCTTTCTGGGGCCAACGTCCTGACTTTC	CASSIGVLSGANVLTF	.	TRBJ2-6	TRBV19	many
TGTGCCAGCCGCATGAGACAGGGCTCTGGGGCCAACGTCCTGACTTTC	CASRMRQGSGANVLTF	TRBD1	TRBJ2-6	TRBV2	.
TGTGCCAGCAGCCCAGAGGGTCGGGGGGGCAGCACAGATACGCAGTATTTT	CASSPEGRGGSTDTQYF	TRBD2	TRBJ2-3	TRBV4-2	many
TGCGCCAGCAGCCAAAGCCGGGACAGGGGGCTTTATAATTCACCCCTCCACTTT	CASSQSRDRGLYNSPLHF	TRBD1	TRBJ1-6	TRBV4-1	many
TGTGCCAGCGACAGTAACACCGGGGAGCTGTTTTTT	CASDSNTGELFF	.	TRBJ2-2	TRBV28	many
TGCGCCAGCAGCCCCTCGGGGACGGGCACCTACGAGCAGTACTTC	CASSPSGTGTYEQYF	.	TRBJ2-7	TRBV5-1	many
TGTGCCAGCAGTTTGACAGTCACAGATACGCAGTATTTT	CASSLTVTDTQYF	.	TRBJ2-3	TRBV6-1	many
TGTGCCAGCAGTTTAGCGCGCGGGTACAATGAGCAGTTCTTC	CASSLARGYNEQFF	.	TRBJ2-1	TRBV12-3/TRBV12-4	many
TGTGCCAGCAGTTACTCCGGGACAAGACCAGTATATGGCTACACCTTC	CASSYSGTRPVYGYTF	.	TRBJ1-2	TRBV6-6	many
TGTGCCAGCAGTTTAGGGGAGATCGCCTACGAGCAGTACTTC	CASSLGEIAYEQYF	.	TRBJ2-7	TRBV27	many
TGTGCCAGCAACCTAGGGGGCAGTAATGAAAAACTGTTTTTT	CASNLGGSNEKLFF	TRBD1	TRBJ1-4	TRBV28	many
TGTGCCAGCGGGGACACAAGACTAGCCAAAAACATTCAGTACTTC	CASGDTRLAKNIQYF	.	TRBJ2-4	TRBV5-4	many
TGTGCCAGCAGCCCGAGACAGGTCCTCTCTGGAAACACCATATATTTT	CASSPRQVLSGNTIYF	.	TRBJ1-3	TRBV7-2	many
TGCAGCGTTGAAAGGTCCGAGGAACTGTTTTTT	CSVERSEELFF	.	TRBJ1-4	TRBV29-1	many
TGCAGCGTGCAGCGGGACAGGTCCTATGGCTACACCTTC	CSVQRDRSYGYTF	TRBD1	TRBJ1-2	TRBV29-1	many
TGTGCCAGCAGCGTGGGGGGTAAGCCCTACGAGCAGTACTTC	CASSVGGKPYEQYF	.	TRBJ2-7	TRBV7-3	.
TGCGCCAGCAGCACGGACAGAAATGAAAAACTGTTTTTT	CASSTDRNEKLFF	.	TRBJ1-4	TRBV5-1	many